The rows below give T cell receptor beta chains drawn from one sample of a study of regulatory T cells in long-lasting Graves disease. TCRdb independently ran MiXCR on the multiplex PCR reads; one entry per CDR3 protein. The sample has roughly 450,000 distinct CDR3 sequences; approximately 23% are singletons. Material: peripheral blood mononuclear cells (PBMCs), obtained when the disease was refractory, from a patient treated with antithyroid drugs. Every receptor here comes from a female donor with Graves disease. Each CDR3 is given with its conserved first and last residue. Size is stated for part of the rows, as once, few or many counts, or as a class when the clone is expanded.

j_gene: TRBJ1-5; abundance: few; len: 12; v_gene: TRBV30; CDR3aa: CAWGRASQPQHF
j_gene: TRBJ1-5; abundance: -; len: 16; v_gene: TRBV5-1; CDR3aa: CASSLEPLLGDQPQHF
j_gene: TRBJ1-1; abundance: many; len: 12; v_gene: TRBV28; CDR3aa: CASSLGWTEAFF
j_gene: TRBJ1-3; abundance: many; len: 14; v_gene: TRBV28; CDR3aa: CASSPRGQGNTIYF
j_gene: TRBJ2-1; abundance: -; len: 15; v_gene: TRBV9; CDR3aa: CASSVDSVTYNEQFF
j_gene: TRBJ2-5; abundance: many; len: 14; v_gene: TRBV20-1; CDR3aa: CSAYGDGIQETQYF
j_gene: TRBJ1-6; abundance: few; len: 16; v_gene: TRBV19; CDR3aa: CASSIGSSSYNSPLHF
j_gene: TRBJ2-2; abundance: few; len: 14; v_gene: TRBV7-2; CDR3aa: CASRGLFDAGELFF
j_gene: TRBJ2-2; abundance: few; len: 16; v_gene: TRBV19; CDR3aa: CASRTSGRFNTGELFF
j_gene: TRBJ2-1; abundance: -; len: 13; v_gene: TRBV7-2; CDR3aa: CASSLEVSNEQFF
j_gene: TRBJ1-1; abundance: -; len: 13; v_gene: TRBV7-9; CDR3aa: CASSQQDLTKAFF
j_gene: TRBJ1-5; abundance: -; len: 17; v_gene: TRBV27; CDR3aa: CASSPRWRGSSNQPQHF
j_gene: TRBJ2-1; abundance: many; len: 14; v_gene: TRBV6-5; CDR3aa: CASRYLEGPNEQFF
j_gene: TRBJ2-4; abundance: -; len: 15; v_gene: TRBV4-3; CDR3aa: CASSQDAGGADIQYF
j_gene: TRBJ2-7; abundance: few; len: 12; v_gene: TRBV20-1; CDR3aa: CSARTGSAEQYF
j_gene: TRBJ2-7; abundance: -; len: 13; v_gene: TRBV7-2; CDR3aa: CASSHGGGGEQYF
j_gene: TRBJ2-3; abundance: few; len: 13; v_gene: TRBV27; CDR3aa: CASSRYLEDTQYF
j_gene: TRBJ2-5; abundance: many; len: 11; v_gene: TRBV28; CDR3aa: CASSFRQTQYF
j_gene: TRBJ1-1; abundance: many; len: 14; v_gene: TRBV6-5; CDR3aa: CASSYSSGFTEAFF
j_gene: TRBJ2-7; abundance: many; len: 14; v_gene: TRBV2; CDR3aa: CASKREGLTYEQYF
j_gene: TRBJ1-1; abundance: -; len: 14; v_gene: TRBV6-2/TRBV6-3; CDR3aa: CASSYASLNTEAFF
j_gene: TRBJ2-4; abundance: -; len: 14; v_gene: TRBV11-3; CDR3aa: CASSLPGHKNIQYF
j_gene: TRBJ1-2; abundance: many; len: 14; v_gene: TRBV20-1; CDR3aa: CSANQQPTGYGYTF
j_gene: TRBJ2-1; abundance: few; len: 11; v_gene: TRBV20-1; CDR3aa: CSASLWGRTFF
j_gene: TRBJ1-2; abundance: -; len: 12; v_gene: TRBV7-2; CDR3aa: CASSKSRYGYTF
j_gene: TRBJ1-2; abundance: few; len: 15; v_gene: TRBV7-3; CDR3aa: CASSPGRSRNYGYTF
j_gene: TRBJ1-2; abundance: few; len: 12; v_gene: TRBV2; CDR3aa: CASHRWGYGYTF
j_gene: TRBJ1-1; abundance: few; len: 15; v_gene: TRBV28; CDR3aa: CASSLFGTENTEAFF
j_gene: TRBJ2-7; abundance: -; len: 13; v_gene: TRBV20-1; CDR3aa: CSANPGTTYEQYF
j_gene: TRBJ1-5; abundance: -; len: 18; v_gene: TRBV7-8; CDR3aa: CASSPRDIATYSNQPQHF
j_gene: TRBJ1-5; abundance: many; len: 15; v_gene: TRBV7-6; CDR3aa: CASSLDPSEDQPQHF
j_gene: TRBJ1-2; abundance: -; len: 14; v_gene: TRBV18; CDR3aa: CASSPSGGYYGYTF
j_gene: TRBJ2-2; abundance: few; len: 16; v_gene: TRBV11-3; CDR3aa: CASSPGLEESTGELFF
j_gene: TRBJ1-6; abundance: many; len: 14; v_gene: TRBV7-3; CDR3aa: CASSSGQGTSPLHF
j_gene: TRBJ2-7; abundance: many; len: 15; v_gene: TRBV28; CDR3aa: CASRLERGAAYEQYF
j_gene: TRBJ2-2; abundance: -; len: 13; v_gene: TRBV11-2; CDR3aa: CASTWGHTGELFF
j_gene: TRBJ2-5; abundance: many; len: 15; v_gene: TRBV20-1; CDR3aa: CSALLMTGGQETQYF
j_gene: TRBJ1-2; abundance: -; len: 14; v_gene: TRBV3-1; CDR3aa: CASSQERGHRGYTF
j_gene: TRBJ2-7; abundance: -; len: 20; v_gene: TRBV19; CDR3aa: CASSPRQSSTPITGLREQYF
j_gene: TRBJ1-1; abundance: many; len: 15; v_gene: TRBV7-2; CDR3aa: CASSLAAGWVTEAFF
j_gene: TRBJ1-2; abundance: many; len: 15; v_gene: TRBV11-2; CDR3aa: CASSRLAGSMGGYTF
j_gene: TRBJ2-1; abundance: -; len: 15; v_gene: TRBV7-2; CDR3aa: CASSLVRSSYNEQFF
j_gene: TRBJ1-1; abundance: few; len: 15; v_gene: TRBV30; CDR3aa: CAWILVPRGGTEAFF
j_gene: TRBJ1-2; abundance: many; len: 12; v_gene: TRBV2; CDR3aa: CASSNPLSSYTF
j_gene: TRBJ2-7; abundance: many; len: 14; v_gene: TRBV28; CDR3aa: CASSLIGSLNEQYF
j_gene: TRBJ1-1; abundance: few; len: 15; v_gene: TRBV24-1; CDR3aa: CATSDSGPADTEAFF
j_gene: TRBJ1-1; abundance: -; len: 13; v_gene: TRBV20-1; CDR3aa: CSATQGLYTEAFF
j_gene: TRBJ1-5; abundance: few; len: 19; v_gene: TRBV28; CDR3aa: CASSLFDFIGTLSNQPQHF
j_gene: TRBJ1-1; abundance: many; len: 15; v_gene: TRBV25-1; CDR3aa: CASSDPARPLTEAFF
j_gene: TRBJ2-5; abundance: many; len: 16; v_gene: TRBV11-3; CDR3aa: CASSLGKNSGGETQYF
j_gene: TRBJ2-7; abundance: many; len: 14; v_gene: TRBV28; CDR3aa: CASSPGLATYEQYF
j_gene: TRBJ1-2; abundance: -; len: 15; v_gene: TRBV11-2; CDR3aa: CASSFSQGADYGYTF